Following are 22 T cell receptor beta chains from one sample sequenced in a study of response to subunit inactivated influenza vaccine (dated by TCRdb to 2017 to 2018). The library was prepared using RT-PCR. Sequencing used an Illumina HiSeq 2500. TCRdb reran the public reads through fastp at Q25 and MiXCR, keeping productive beta chains. Identical CDR3 protein sequences are pooled into one entry, listed with their most common genes and DNA. This sample is represented by around 150,000 distinct CDR3 sequences; approximately 10% of them were singletons. The ten largest clones represent around 12% of the sample. The label giving this sample's time point can be read as: more than 40 days after influenza vaccine administration. The sequences come from non-naive T cells sorted from PBMCs, collected roughly 45 days after vaccination. In light of the paper, this sample's cell subset or site label describes: memory T cell fraction. Receptor source: a man aged 45-65 years who received an inactivated influenza vaccine. Donor details come from another sample of the same person, matched by shared clones.

The V and J genes are TRBV20-1 and TRBJ2-3; 10 nucleotides match TRBD1. V was clipped by 5 bases and J by 3 bases; unmatched bases: 20. Germline values: CDR1 DFQATT, CDR2 SNEGSKA (reference sequence). The CDR3 is made up of 19 amino acids. Written as DNA, the CDR3 is TGCAGTGCTCAGGAGTGGACAGGGGGGCTATGGGGGGTGACAGATACGCAGTATTTT. Protein product: CSAQEWTGGLWGVTDTQYF.

The table lists this clonotype with many counts. The V gene is TRBV4-1, the J gene TRBJ1-1; D ambiguous. The CDR3 runs to 14 residues. The germline gives CDR1 MGHRA, CDR2 YSYEKL. The germline V and J ends were trimmed by 2 bases and 1 base, with 8 bases remaining between them. The CDR3 DNA reads as TGCGCCAGCAGCCAACGTAATAGGAACACTGAAGCTTTCTTT. Protein product: CASSQRNRNTEAFF.

The chain recombines TRBV3-1 with TRBJ2-1, with 7 bases identical to TRBD2. This CDR3 region has 18 residues. The germline gives CDR1 LGHDT, CDR2 YNNKEL (reference sequence). The trim removed 4 bases at V and 3 bases at J, leaving 15 bases unmatched. The DNA of the CDR3 is TGTGCCAGCAGCCCCTTCCGCGAGGAGCGGGACTTCTACAATGAGCAGTTCTTC. Its protein product is CASSPFREERDFYNEQFF.

V gene TRBV20-1 combines with J gene TRBJ2-4; D is possibly TRBD2 (6 bases). The V gene lost 6 bases and the J gene lost 6 bases, with 18 bases spanning the gap. This CDR3 comprises 14 residues. The germline V gene has CDR1 DFQATT and CDR2 SNEGSKA (reference sequence). CDR3 nucleotides: TGCAGTGCACGGGGACTTCTCGGGGGAAACATTCAGTACTTC. Encoded protein: CSARGLLGGNIQYF.

Ten or more counts support this clonotype. The chain links TRBV11-2 to TRBJ1-1; unclear D gene. CDR3 length: 16 amino acids. CDR1 and CDR2 from the germline V gene are SGHAT and FQNNGV. The ends were cut back, 0 bases at V and 3 bases at J, with 14 bases in the middle. CDR3 DNA: TGTGCCAGCAGCTTAGAAGGGTGGTCGTACTACACTGAAGCTTTCTTT. This translates into CASSLEGWSYYTEAFF.

Many counts were recorded for this clonotype. The chain has TRBV24-1 and TRBJ2-2; no clear D. Per germline, CDR1 KGHDR and CDR2 SFDVKD. This CDR3 is 13 amino acids long. V lost 9 bases and J lost 0, with 7 bases in between. CDR3: CATDTPNTGELFF. The CDR3 coding sequence is TGTGCCACCGACACCCCGAACACCGGGGAGCTGTTTTTT.

About this clonotype itself: A much larger clone differs from this one at a single base, so this may be a read error. The chain combines TRBV7-8 with TRBJ2-1; the D gene could be TRBD1 or TRBD2 (5 bases each). V lost 0 bases and J 8 bases, leaving 11 bases between the germline ends. Germline CDR1 reads SGHVS; CDR2 reads FQNEAQ. The length of the CDR3 is 14 residues. CDR3 residues: CASSLAMRGYEQFF. The CDR3 nucleotides read TGTGCCAGCAGCTTAGCTATGAGGGGATATGAGCAGTTCTTC.

In this sample, this clonotype turned up a few times. The chain carries TRBV20-1 and TRBJ2-5; D is perhaps TRBD1 (6 bases). Germline values: CDR1 DFQATT, CDR2 SNEGSKA (reference sequence). The CDR3 is made up of 13 amino acids. Between the trimmed V and J ends, which lost 5 bases and 5 bases, there was a span of 15 bases. CDR3 sequence reads: CSAQVGALETQYF. The DNA for the CDR3 is TGCAGTGCTCAGGTGGGGGCCTTGGAGACCCAGTACTTC.

The rearrangement links TRBV7-9 to TRBJ1-2, with unresolved D. The V end was cut by 5 bases, the J end by 8 bases, with 21 bases between. The germline gives CDR1 SEHNR, CDR2 FQNEAQ (reference sequence). The CDR3 runs to 15 residues. The CDR3 bases are TGTGCCAGCAGCCCAGGACTCACGAACCCTGGGGGCTACACCTTC. Translating gives CASSPGLTNPGGYTF.

There are many counts of this clonotype. The rearrangement links TRBV5-1 to TRBJ2-1; 9 nucleotides align to TRBD2. The CDR3 runs 15 residues. The germline V gene encodes CDR1 SGHRS and CDR2 YFSETQ. J gave up 3 bases and V 4 bases, and 5 bases lay outside the gene matches. The CDR3 reads CASSQGGRGYNEQFF. Here the CDR3 DNA reads TGCGCCAGCAGCCAGGGCGGGAGGGGCTACAATGAGCAGTTCTTC. Supplemented by reference TRBV5-1 and TRBJ2-1, the full variable domain reads KAGVTQTPRYLIKTRGQQVTLSCSPISGHRSVSWYQQTPGQGLQFLFEYFSETQRNKGNFPGRFSGRQFSNSRSEMNVSTLELGDSALYLCASSQGGRGYNEQFFGPGTRLTVL.

This clonotype was found many times. The V gene is TRBV5-4, the J gene TRBJ2-1, with 9 nucleotides matching TRBD2. With 3 bases clipped from V and 6 bases from J, the junction kept 7 bases outside the gene matches. The CDR3 is 15 residues long. CDR1 is SGHNT and CDR2 is YYREEE in the germline V gene (reference sequence). The CDR3 reads CASSSGLATFNEQFF. The CDR3 DNA reads TGTGCCAGCAGCTCCGGACTAGCGACCTTCAATGAGCAGTTCTTC.

CDR3 amino acids: CASSRSQDTQYF. In nucleotides, the CDR3 is TGTGCCAGCAGTCGGAGCCAAGATACGCAGTATTTT. This chain connects TRBV7-9 to TRBJ2-3; D unclear. Germline V CDR1 and CDR2: SEHNR, FQNEAQ (reference sequence). The CDR3 is made up of 12 amino acids. V lost 6 bases, J lost 5 bases, and 9 bases lay in between.

This clonotype was detected ten times or more. V and J are TRBV5-1 and TRBJ2-1, with 9 positions matching TRBD2. CDR1 SGHRS and CDR2 YFSETQ come from the germline V gene. The CDR3 has 17 amino acids. Trimming removed 0 bases from V and 8 bases from J; junction bases left unmatched: 12. CDR3 region: CASSLEGASGKSDEQFF. The CDR3 DNA follows: TGCGCCAGCAGCTTGGAGGGCGCTAGCGGGAAATCGGATGAGCAGTTCTTC.

The V call is TRBV12-3 or TRBV12-4, the J call TRBJ1-1; D is uncertain. Trimming stripped 6 bases from V and 11 bases from J, with 16 bases between. The CDR3 consists of 12 residues. Here the CDR3 DNA reads TGTGCCAGCAGCCGCTCCGGGCCCCCGGCTTTCTTT. Its translation: CASSRSGPPAFF.

This clonotype occurred a few times. This sequence joins TRBV7-3 and TRBJ2-1, with 7 positions matching TRBD2. The CDR3 length is 15 residues. Trimming at V came to 7 bases and at J to 5 bases, leaving 11 bases not matched to a gene. The germline V gene has CDR1 SGHTA and CDR2 FQGTGA. The CDR3 nucleotides read TGTGCCAGCACCCCCGGCGGGCTAGCGGACAATGAGCAGTTCTTC. This codes for CASTPGGLADNEQFF.

The chain employs TRBV6-2 or TRBV6-3 and TRBJ2-1; D could derive from TRBD1 or TRBD2 (5 bases each). The CDR3 spans 15 residues. Per germline, CDR1 MNHEY and CDR2 SVGEGT. Deletions cut 6 bases from V and 8 bases from J, with 20 bases between. The CDR3 here is CASRGWGLVEDEQFF. DNA of the CDR3: TGTGCCAGCAGGGGATGGGGCTTGGTGGAGGATGAGCAGTTCTTC.

The chain recombines TRBV20-1 with TRBJ1-6, with a weak D call TRBD1 (5 bases). The CDR3 is made up of 13 amino acids. Germline CDR1 and CDR2: DFQATT and SNEGSKA (reference sequence). V was cut by 1 base and J by 8 bases, with 9 bases left in between. The CDR3 region is CSARGAGYSPLHF. The DNA for the CDR3 is TGCAGTGCTAGAGGTGCAGGGTATTCACCCCTCCACTTT.

This clonotype was counted a few times. This chain joins TRBV20-1 and TRBJ2-7; 10 bases are a match to TRBD1. J gave up 7 bases and V 1 base, and 10 bases lay outside the gene matches. Germline CDR1 reads DFQATT; CDR2 reads SNEGSKA (reference sequence). The CDR3 consists of 15 residues. The CDR3 region is CSARAVGQGELEQYF. The CDR3 nucleotides are TGCAGTGCTAGAGCAGTAGGACAGGGGGAGTTGGAGCAGTACTTC.

This chain uses TRBV2 with TRBJ2-3; D might be TRBD1 (6 bases). With 4 bases removed from V and 3 bases from J, the gap between germline ends came to 11 bases. Germline CDR1 SNHLY, CDR2 FYNNEI. The CDR3 has 14 amino acids. The CDR3 protein is CASSAGTRTDTQYF. CDR3 bases: TGTGCCAGCAGTGCCGGGACAAGAACAGATACGCAGTATTTT.

This clonotype was detected a few times. The V call is TRBV12-2, the J call TRBJ1-5. TRBV12-2 is assigned pseudogene status. CDR3 length: 15 residues. CDR3 nucleotide sequence: TGTGCAAGTCGCTTAGCGTGGTTTTTGGGTGGGTCCCAGCATTTT. Amino acids: CASRLAWFLGGSQHF.

There are many counts of this clonotype. The DNA of the CDR3 is TGTGCCAGCAGTGCCACAGGGAATCAGCCCCAGCATTTT. Encoded protein: CASSATGNQPQHF. The chain joins TRBV25-1 to TRBJ1-5, with D possibly being TRBD1 (6 bases). From germline, CDR1 is MGHDK and CDR2 SYGVNS. V shed 4 bases and J shed 4 bases, with 8 bases lying between them. This CDR3 is 13 amino acids long.

This clonotype has ten or more counts. This chain links TRBV5-1 with TRBJ2-7; 7 nucleotides align to TRBD1. With V trimmed by 0 bases and J by 2 bases, 2 bases remained unmatched. Germline V gene lookup returns CDR1 SGHRS and CDR2 YFSETQ. The CDR3 covers 14 residues. CDR3 sequence reads: CASSLATGAYEQYF. CDR3 DNA: TGCGCCAGCAGCTTGGCCACAGGGGCCTACGAGCAGTACTTC.